A selection of T cell receptor beta chains follows, all from one sample in a study of shared clonotypes between healthy human individuals. Produced via immunoSEQ multiplex PCR; TCRdb's table is partial and in-frame only. The sample has some 580,000 clones, more than 95% seen once. The sequenced sample consisted of naive CD8+ T cells sorted from blood. The origin of the receptors is a man younger than 45 in good health. Both conserved end residues are part of each CDR3.

cdr3_aa j_call v_call
CASSQDRGHEQYF TRBJ2-7 TRBV4-1
CASSPYVSVAQPQHF TRBJ1-5 TRBV4-1
CASRHRDFSTDTQYF TRBJ2-3 TRBV7-8
CASSELAGGITDTQYF TRBJ2-3 TRBV2
CASSLDLKETQYF TRBJ2-5 TRBV7-9
CASSYPGLAGSDNEQFF TRBJ2-1 TRBV7-8
CASSLGYGETQYF TRBJ2-5 TRBV11-1
CASSYGQTPSYEQYF TRBJ2-7 TRBV6-6
CASSLQEVYNEQFF TRBJ2-1 TRBV6-5
CAWSPARGEFYEQYF TRBJ2-7 TRBV30
CAWRSGVGDDEQFF TRBJ2-1 TRBV30
CASSLDPKGDYGYTF TRBJ1-2 TRBV27
CASSPPGREDNNEQFF TRBJ2-1 TRBV6-4
CATVGTGTYEQYF TRBJ2-7 TRBV27
CASSTARTGVYEQYF TRBJ2-7 TRBV27
CASSLPNYYEQYF TRBJ2-7 TRBV7-9
CASSPGGWEADQETQYF TRBJ2-5 TRBV11-3
CASSLGSRGREKLFF TRBJ1-4 TRBV5-5
CASSLGPNTEAFF TRBJ1-1 TRBV11-2
CASSLTGGTYEQYF TRBJ2-7 TRBV5-1
CASSLTPRDLETQYF TRBJ2-5 TRBV7-2
CASSLGGNTYEQYF TRBJ2-7 TRBV7-7
CASSLGEFSEQYF TRBJ2-7 TRBV7-6
CASSQTQGSYEQYF TRBJ2-7 TRBV4-2
CASSLDGGRPHYEQYF TRBJ2-7 TRBV5-1
CASSYLGQGKGYTF TRBJ1-2 TRBV6-5
CATSGITGQKPQHF TRBJ1-5 TRBV15
CASSPSRPDEQYF TRBJ2-7 TRBV7-9
CASSLYRSNYGYTF TRBJ1-2 TRBV27
CAISVDDTGTYEQYF TRBJ2-7 TRBV10-3
CASSARQFYEQYF TRBJ2-7 TRBV4-1
CASSLGTSDYEQYF TRBJ2-7 TRBV7-8
CSAGHEQFF TRBJ2-1 TRBV20-1
CASSFGAQHYF TRBJ2-4 TRBV11-2
CAISELGSKETQYF TRBJ2-5 TRBV10-3
CASSLRGRWFDTQYF TRBJ2-3 TRBV7-2
CASSTSSGRAPSTDTQYF TRBJ2-3 TRBV7-9
CASSRVKDSNQPQHF TRBJ1-5 TRBV18
CASSVGAATRLTGQFF TRBJ2-1 TRBV11-2
CASSQEGIAQYF TRBJ2-3 TRBV4-2
CASSFAGVTDTQYF TRBJ2-3 TRBV5-1
CASSPRQGVIPGELFF TRBJ2-2 TRBV4-1
CASSPGGPYGYTF TRBJ1-2 TRBV27
CSGASGTEAFF TRBJ1-1 TRBV29-1
CASVPGGVDTDTQYF TRBJ2-3 TRBV5-1
CASSFTGLAIHEQFF TRBJ2-1 TRBV13
CASSLALARREQYF TRBJ2-7 TRBV7-8
CASTGTSGSYEQYF TRBJ2-7 TRBV7-9
CASSSRSPYEQYF TRBJ2-7 TRBV6-5
CSVEGPSGRAVDTQYF TRBJ2-3 TRBV29-1
CASSKGRDRGVHEQYF TRBJ2-7 TRBV21-1
CASSYKPGQMGETQYF TRBJ2-5 TRBV5-1
CASSAGAFGTDTQYF TRBJ2-3 TRBV11-2